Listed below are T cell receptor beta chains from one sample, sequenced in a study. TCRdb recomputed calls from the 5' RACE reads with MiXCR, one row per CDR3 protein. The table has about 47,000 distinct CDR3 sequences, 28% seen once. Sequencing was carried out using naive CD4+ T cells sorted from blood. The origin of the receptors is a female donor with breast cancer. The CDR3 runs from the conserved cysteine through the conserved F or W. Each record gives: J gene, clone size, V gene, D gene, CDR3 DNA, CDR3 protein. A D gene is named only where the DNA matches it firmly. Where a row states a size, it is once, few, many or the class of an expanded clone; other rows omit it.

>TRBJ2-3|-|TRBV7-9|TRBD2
TGTGCCAGCAGCACTAAGGGAACTAGCGGGGGGGCCCCCGGCACAGATACGCAGTATTTT
CASSTKGTSGGAPGTDTQYF
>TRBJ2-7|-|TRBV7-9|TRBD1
TGTGCCAGCAGCCCCCGGGGGACAGGGGCCTACGAGCAGTACTTC
CASSPRGTGAYEQYF
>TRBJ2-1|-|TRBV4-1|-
TGCGCCAGCAGCCAAGCAGGAGGGAGGTCCTACAATGAGCAGTTCTTC
CASSQAGGRSYNEQFF
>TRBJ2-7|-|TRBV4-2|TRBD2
TGTGCCAGCAGCCAAGGGCTAGCGGGACCCTACGAGCAGTACTTC
CASSQGLAGPYEQYF
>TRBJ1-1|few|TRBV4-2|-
TGTGCCAGCAGCCACCTGACCGGGCAGTACACTGAAGCTTTCTTT
CASSHLTGQYTEAFF
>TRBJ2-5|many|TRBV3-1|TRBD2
TGTGCCAGCAGCCTCCGGGGGGGCGAGACCCAGTACTTC
CASSLRGGETQYF
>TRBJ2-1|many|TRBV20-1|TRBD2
TGCAGTGCTAGAAAGACTAGCGGGATTAGTCGTGAGCAGTTCTTC
CSARKTSGISREQFF
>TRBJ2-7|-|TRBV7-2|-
TGTGCCAGCAGCTTAGAGCTTCTCCGTGAGCAGTACTTC
CASSLELLREQYF
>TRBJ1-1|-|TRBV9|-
TGTGCCAGCAGCGTAGTCGCAGGGGTCACTGAAGCTTTCTTT
CASSVVAGVTEAFF
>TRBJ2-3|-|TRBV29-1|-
TGCAGCGTTGAGGACTCCCGCTTCCCAGATACGCAGTATTTT
CSVEDSRFPDTQYF
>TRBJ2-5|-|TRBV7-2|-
TGTGCCAGCAGCATTGTACTGGCAGTCCGAGAGACCCAGTACTTC
CASSIVLAVRETQYF
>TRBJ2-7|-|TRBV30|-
TGTGCCTGGAGGGCGATGGAGGGGGCTTTTTCCTACGAGCAGTACTTC
CAWRAMEGAFSYEQYF
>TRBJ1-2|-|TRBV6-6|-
TGTGCCAGCAGTCCGTCGGGGGATGGCTACACCTTC
CASSPSGDGYTF
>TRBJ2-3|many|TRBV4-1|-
TGCGCCAGCAGCCCTCCGGGAGCCACAGATACGCAGTATTTT
CASSPPGATDTQYF
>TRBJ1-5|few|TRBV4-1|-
TGCGCCAGCAGCCAAGGGGGACTGATTACTAGCAATCAGCCCCAGCATTTT
CASSQGGLITSNQPQHF
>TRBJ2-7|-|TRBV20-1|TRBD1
TGCAGTGCTAGCTTGCCAGGGGGCCCCTACGAGCAGTACTTC
CSASLPGGPYEQYF
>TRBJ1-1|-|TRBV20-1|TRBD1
TGCAGTGCGCGAAGGGACAGGGGGCGAAGCACTGAAGCTTTCTTT
CSARRDRGRSTEAFF
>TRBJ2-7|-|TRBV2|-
TGTGCCAGCAGTGGGACCCAATCCTACGAGCAGTACTTC
CASSGTQSYEQYF
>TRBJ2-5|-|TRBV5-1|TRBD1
TGCGCCAGCAGCGACCCACAGGGGGCAGGGGGGACCCAGTACTTC
CASSDPQGAGGTQYF
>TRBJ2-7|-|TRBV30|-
TGTGCCTGCATGACCGCCTACGAGCAGTACTTC
CACMTAYEQYF
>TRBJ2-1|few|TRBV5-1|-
TGCGCCAGCAGCTTGGTTCGCGATGAGCAGTTCTTC
CASSLVRDEQFF
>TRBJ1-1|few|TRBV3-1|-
TGTGCCAGCAGCCAAGCAGGCACTGAAGCTTTCTTT
CASSQAGTEAFF
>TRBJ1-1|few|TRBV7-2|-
TGTGCCAGCAGCTTAAATCGGGTCACTGAAGCTTTCTTT
CASSLNRVTEAFF
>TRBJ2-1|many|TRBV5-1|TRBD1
TGCGCCAGCAGCCCTGGACAGGGGAGTGAGCAGTTCTTC
CASSPGQGSEQFF